This T cell receptor (beta chain) derives from a study of T cells after yellow fever vaccination. TCRdb re-analysed the 5' RACE reads in MiXCR, keeping a single row per CDR3 protein. The table shows fewer than 450,000 distinct CDR3 sequences, with about 9.9% occurring only once. The CDR3 length is 15 residues. CDR1 and CDR2 from the germline V gene are SGHRS and YFSETQ. Unmatched junction bases numbered 6, after V lost 4 bases and J lost 4 bases. This clonotype has more than one count but fewer than ten. The gene calls are TRBV5-1 and TRBJ2-3, with TRBD2 matching 10 bases. This TCR derives from a man in his late teens or twenties who received the YFV17D yellow fever vaccine. The sample consisted of PBMCs, taken on the day of the first yellow fever vaccination. The CDR3 coding sequence is TGCGCCAGCAGCGCCAGCGGGGGGGCCCCAGATACGCAGTATTTT. Encoded protein: CASSASGGAPDTQYF.